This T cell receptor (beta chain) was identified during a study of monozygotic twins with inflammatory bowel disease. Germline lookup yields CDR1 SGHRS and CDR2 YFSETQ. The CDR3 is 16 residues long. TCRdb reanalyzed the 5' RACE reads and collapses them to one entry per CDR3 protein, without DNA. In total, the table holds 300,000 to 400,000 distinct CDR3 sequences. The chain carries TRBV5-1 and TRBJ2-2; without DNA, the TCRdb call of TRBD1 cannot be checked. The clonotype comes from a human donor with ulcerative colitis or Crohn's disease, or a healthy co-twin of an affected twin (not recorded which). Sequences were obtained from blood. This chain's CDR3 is CASSLYPGPNTGELFF.